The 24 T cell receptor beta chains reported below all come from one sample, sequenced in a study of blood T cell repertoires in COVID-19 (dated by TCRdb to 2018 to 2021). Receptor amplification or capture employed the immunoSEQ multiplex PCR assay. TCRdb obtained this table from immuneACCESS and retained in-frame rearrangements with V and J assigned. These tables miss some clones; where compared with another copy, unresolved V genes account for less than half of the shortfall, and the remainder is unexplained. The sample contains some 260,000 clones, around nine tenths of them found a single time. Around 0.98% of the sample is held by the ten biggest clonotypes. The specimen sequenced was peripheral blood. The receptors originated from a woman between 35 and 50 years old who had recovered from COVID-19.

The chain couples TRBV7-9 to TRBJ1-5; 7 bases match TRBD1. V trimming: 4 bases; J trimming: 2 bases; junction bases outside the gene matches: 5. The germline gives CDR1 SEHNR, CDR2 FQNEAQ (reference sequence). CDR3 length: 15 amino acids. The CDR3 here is CASSWGQSRNQPQHF. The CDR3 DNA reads TGTGCCAGCAGCTGGGGACAGAGTCGCAATCAGCCCCAGCATTTT. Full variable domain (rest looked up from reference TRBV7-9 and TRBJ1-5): DTGVSQNPRHKITKRGQNVTFRCDPISEHNRLYWYRQTLGQGPEFLTYFQNEAQLEKSRLLSDRFSAERPKGSFSTLEIQRTEQGDSAMYLCASSWGQSRNQPQHFGDGTRLSIL.

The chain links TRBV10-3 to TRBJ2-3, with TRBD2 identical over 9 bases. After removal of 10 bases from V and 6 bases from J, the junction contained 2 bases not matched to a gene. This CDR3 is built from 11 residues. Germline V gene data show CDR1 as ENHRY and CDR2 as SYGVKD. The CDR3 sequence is CASGRGDTQYF. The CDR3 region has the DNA TGTGCCAGCGGGAGGGGGGATACGCAGTATTTT.

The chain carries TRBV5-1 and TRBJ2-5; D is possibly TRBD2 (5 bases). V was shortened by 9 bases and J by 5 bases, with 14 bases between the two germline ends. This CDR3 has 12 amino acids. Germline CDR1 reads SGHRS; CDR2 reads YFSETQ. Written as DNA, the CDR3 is TGCGCCACGTCCGTAGGCGGGGAGACCCAGTACTTC. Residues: CATSVGGETQYF.

The CDR3 coding sequence is TGTGCCAGTAGTATAGGGAGGGGACAGTTACAAGAGACCCAGTACTTC. Protein sequence: CASSIGRGQLQETQYF. The V call is TRBV19, the J call TRBJ2-5, with D tentatively TRBD1 (7 bases). This CDR3 contains 16 residues. Germline V gives CDR1 LNHDA, CDR2 SQIVND (reference sequence). With 1 base removed from V and 2 bases from J, the gap between germline ends came to 14 bases.

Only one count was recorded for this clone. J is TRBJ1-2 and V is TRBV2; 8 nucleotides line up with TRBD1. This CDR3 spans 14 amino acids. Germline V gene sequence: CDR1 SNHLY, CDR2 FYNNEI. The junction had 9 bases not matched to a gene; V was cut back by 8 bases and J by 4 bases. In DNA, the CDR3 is TGTGCCAGCTCTCCCCGGACAGGGAGCTATGGCTACACCTTC. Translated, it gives CASSPRTGSYGYTF.

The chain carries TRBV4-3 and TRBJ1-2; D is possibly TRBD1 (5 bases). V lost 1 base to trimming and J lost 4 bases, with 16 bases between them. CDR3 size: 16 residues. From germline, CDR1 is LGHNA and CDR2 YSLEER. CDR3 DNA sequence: TGCGCCAGCAGCCAAGGGGAAGGGGTGGGGATCTATGGCTACACCTTC. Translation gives CASSQGEGVGIYGYTF.

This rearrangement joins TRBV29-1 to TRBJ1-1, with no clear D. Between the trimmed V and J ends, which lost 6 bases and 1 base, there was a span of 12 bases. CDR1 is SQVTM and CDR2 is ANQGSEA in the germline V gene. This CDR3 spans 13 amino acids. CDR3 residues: CSVRRTENTEAFF. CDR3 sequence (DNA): TGCAGCGTCCGACGAACAGAGAACACTGAAGCTTTCTTT.

CDR3 bases: TGTGCCAGCACCCACCCCGGGGGTGGCACAGATACGCAGTATTTT. Residues: CASTHPGGGTDTQYF. The J gene is TRBJ2-3, the V gene TRBV2, with D possibly TRBD2 on 6 matching bases. With 7 bases removed from V and 1 base from J, the gap between germline ends came to 15 bases. This CDR3 has 15 residues. Germline-derived CDR1 and CDR2 are SNHLY and FYNNEI.

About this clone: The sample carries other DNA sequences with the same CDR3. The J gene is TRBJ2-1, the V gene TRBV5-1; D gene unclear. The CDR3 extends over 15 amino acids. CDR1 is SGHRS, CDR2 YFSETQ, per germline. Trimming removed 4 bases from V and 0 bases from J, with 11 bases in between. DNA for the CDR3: TGCGCCAGCAGCCCGAGCGCGAGCTCCTACAATGAGCAGTTCTTC. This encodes CASSPSASSYNEQFF.

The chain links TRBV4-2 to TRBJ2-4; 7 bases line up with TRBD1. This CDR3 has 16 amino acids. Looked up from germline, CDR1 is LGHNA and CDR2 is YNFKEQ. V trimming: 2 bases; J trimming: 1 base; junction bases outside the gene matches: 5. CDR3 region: CASSQLQGMAKNIQYF. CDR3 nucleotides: TGTGCCAGCAGCCAACTACAGGGGATGGCCAAAAACATTCAGTACTTC.

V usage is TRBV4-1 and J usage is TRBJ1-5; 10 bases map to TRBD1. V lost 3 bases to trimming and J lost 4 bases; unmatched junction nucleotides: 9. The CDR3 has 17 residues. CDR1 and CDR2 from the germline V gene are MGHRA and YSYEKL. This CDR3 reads CASSHPGGTGENQPQHF. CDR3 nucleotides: TGCGCCAGCAGCCACCCGGGGGGGACAGGGGAGAATCAGCCCCAGCATTTT.

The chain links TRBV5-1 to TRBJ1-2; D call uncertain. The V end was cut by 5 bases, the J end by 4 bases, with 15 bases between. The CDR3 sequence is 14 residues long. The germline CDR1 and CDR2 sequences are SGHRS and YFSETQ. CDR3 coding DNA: TGCGCCAGCAGGGTGGGCCGCTCGAGCTATGGCTACACCTTC. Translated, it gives CASRVGRSSYGYTF. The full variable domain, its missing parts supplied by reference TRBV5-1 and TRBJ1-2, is KAGVTQTPRYLIKTRGQQVTLSCSPISGHRSVSWYQQTPGQGLQFLFEYFSETQRNKGNFPGRFSGRQFSNSRSEMNVSTLELGDSALYLCASRVGRSSYGYTFGSGTRLTVV.

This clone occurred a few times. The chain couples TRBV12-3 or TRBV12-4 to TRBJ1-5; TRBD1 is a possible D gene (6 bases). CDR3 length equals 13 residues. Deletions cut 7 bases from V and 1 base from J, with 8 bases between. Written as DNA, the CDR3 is TGTGCCAGCACCAGGGGCAGCAATCAGCCCCAGCATTTT. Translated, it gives CASTRGSNQPQHF.

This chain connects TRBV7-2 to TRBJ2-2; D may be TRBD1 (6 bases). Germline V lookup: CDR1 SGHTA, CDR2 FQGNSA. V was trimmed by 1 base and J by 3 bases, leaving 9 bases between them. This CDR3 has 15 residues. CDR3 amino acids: CASSLGGPDTGELFF. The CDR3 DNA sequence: TGTGCCAGCAGCTTAGGGGGGCCCGACACCGGGGAGCTGTTTTTT.

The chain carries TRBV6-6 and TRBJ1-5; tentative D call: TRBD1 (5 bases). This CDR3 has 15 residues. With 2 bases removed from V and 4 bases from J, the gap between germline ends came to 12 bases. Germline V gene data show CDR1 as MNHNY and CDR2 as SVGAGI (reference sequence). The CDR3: CASSYPDSSNQPQHF. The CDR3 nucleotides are TGTGCCAGCAGTTACCCTGACAGTTCTAATCAGCCCCAGCATTTT.

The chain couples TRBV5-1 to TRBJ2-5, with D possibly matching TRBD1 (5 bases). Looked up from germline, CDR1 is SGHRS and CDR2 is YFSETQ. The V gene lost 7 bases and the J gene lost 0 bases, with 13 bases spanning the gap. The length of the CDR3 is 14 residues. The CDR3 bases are TGCGCCAGCTACCTGGGGCCGTACCAAGAGACCCAGTACTTC. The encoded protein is CASYLGPYQETQYF.

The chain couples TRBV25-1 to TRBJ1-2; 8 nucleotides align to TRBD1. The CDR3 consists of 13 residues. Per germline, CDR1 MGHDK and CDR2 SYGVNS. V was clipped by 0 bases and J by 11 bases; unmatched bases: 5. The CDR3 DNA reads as TGTGCCAGCAGTGAATATGGGACAGGTCGGTACACCTTC. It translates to CASSEYGTGRYTF.

DNA of the CDR3: TGTGCCATCAGTGCCGTTGGCGGGAGTAGTAATGAGCAGTTCTTC. It codes for CAISAVGGSSNEQFF. The gene calls are TRBV10-3 and TRBJ2-1; 7 bases map to TRBD2. CDR3 length equals 15 residues. The germline gives CDR1 ENHRY, CDR2 SYGVKD. With 4 bases clipped from V and 7 bases from J, the junction kept 10 bases outside the gene matches.

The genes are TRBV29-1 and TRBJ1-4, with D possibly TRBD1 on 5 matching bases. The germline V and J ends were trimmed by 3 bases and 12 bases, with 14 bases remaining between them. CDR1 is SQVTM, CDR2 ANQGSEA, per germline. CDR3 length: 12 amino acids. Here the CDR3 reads CSVEGRSRELFF. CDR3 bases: TGCAGCGTTGAGGGGCGGTCCAGGGAACTGTTTTTT.

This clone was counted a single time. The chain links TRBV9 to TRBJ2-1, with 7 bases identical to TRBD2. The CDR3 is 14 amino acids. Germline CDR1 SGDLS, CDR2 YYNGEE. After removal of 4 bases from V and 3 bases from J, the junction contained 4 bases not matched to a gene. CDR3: CASSRASGYNEQFF. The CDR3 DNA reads TGTGCCAGCAGCAGGGCTAGCGGCTACAATGAGCAGTTCTTC.

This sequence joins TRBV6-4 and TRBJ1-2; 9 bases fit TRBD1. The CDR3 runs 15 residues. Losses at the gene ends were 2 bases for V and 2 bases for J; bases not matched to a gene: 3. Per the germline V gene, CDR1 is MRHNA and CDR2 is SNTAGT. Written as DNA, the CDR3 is TGTGCCAGCAGTGACCCCGGGACAGGGAACTATGGCTACACCTTC. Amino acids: CASSDPGTGNYGYTF.

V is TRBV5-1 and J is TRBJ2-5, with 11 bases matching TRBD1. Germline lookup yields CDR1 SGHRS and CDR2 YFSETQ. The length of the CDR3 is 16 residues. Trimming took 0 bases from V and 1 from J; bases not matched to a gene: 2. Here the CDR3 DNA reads TGCGCCAGCAGCTTGGCTGGGACAGGGGGCCAAGAGACCCAGTACTTC. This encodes CASSLAGTGGQETQYF.

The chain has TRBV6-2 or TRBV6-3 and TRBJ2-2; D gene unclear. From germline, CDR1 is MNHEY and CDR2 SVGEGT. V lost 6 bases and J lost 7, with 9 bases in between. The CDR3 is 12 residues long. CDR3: CASSRARGELFF. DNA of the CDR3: TGTGCCAGCAGCCGAGCCCGCGGGGAGCTGTTTTTT.

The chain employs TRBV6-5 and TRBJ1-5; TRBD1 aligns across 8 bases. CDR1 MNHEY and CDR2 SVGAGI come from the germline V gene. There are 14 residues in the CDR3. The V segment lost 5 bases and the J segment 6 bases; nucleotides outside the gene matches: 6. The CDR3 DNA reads TGTGCCAGCAGTACTTACAGGGGGGCTCAGCCCCAGCATTTT. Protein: CASSTYRGAQPQHF.